This is a list of T cell receptor beta chains from one sample in a study of blood T cell repertoires in COVID-19. The repertoire was sequenced with immunoSEQ multiplex PCR; TCRdb's copy has only in-frame clones and lacks some. The data show under 150,000 clones, roughly 84% seen once. Sequenced material: peripheral blood. The source of these receptors is a man in his sixties with acute or convalescent COVID-19. The CDR3 runs from the conserved cysteine through the conserved F or W. Fields, in order: D gene, clone size, J gene, V gene, CDR3 protein. A D gene is named only where the DNA matches it firmly. Only part of the rows carry a size: once, few, many, or a class if the clone is expanded.

>-|-|TRBJ1-2|TRBV7-2
CASSFSSDNYGYTF
>TRBD1|-|TRBJ2-7|TRBV10-3
CAISESLWSRDRDGKGTYEQYF
>TRBD2|-|TRBJ2-1|TRBV3-1/TRBV3-2
CASSQIAGGLGNEQFF
>-|-|TRBJ1-2|TRBV5-4
CASSLDVEGYTF
>TRBD1|-|TRBJ2-6|TRBV6-2/TRBV6-3
CASSYSQGLDPGANVLTF
>-|few|TRBJ1-5|TRBV21-1
CASSKGLQPQHF
>-|-|TRBJ2-1|TRBV7-8
CASSLAQGLNEQFF
>TRBD2|-|TRBJ2-2|TRBV6-4
CAPPVASGRMVLFF
>-|once|TRBJ1-1|TRBV6-5
CASSYRVGNTEAFF
>TRBD1|-|TRBJ2-1|TRBV14
CASSQGTGSGNEQFF